Following are 10 T cell receptor beta chains from one sample sequenced in a study of T-cell memory formation after mild COVID-19. One entry per CDR3 protein results from TCRdb running MiXCR on the 5' RACE reads. Of 200,000 to 300,000 distinct CDR3 sequences listed, around 15% were seen once; the top ten hold 22%. The sequenced material came from PBMCs or a T cell subset sorted from them (not recorded which). The receptor source for this set is a young man who had mild COVID-19 (a few samples of this study predate the infection). Cell type and time point are not known.

This clonotype was observed a few times. The rearrangement links TRBV4-2 to TRBJ2-6; 7 nucleotides line up with TRBD1. This CDR3 is built from 16 residues. V dropped 5 bases and J dropped 2; count of bases not matched to a gene: 6. Germline CDR1 reads LGHNA; CDR2 reads YNFKEQ. This CDR3 is CASSGTGDTGANVLTF. The CDR3, as DNA: TGTGCCAGCAGCGGCACAGGGGACACTGGGGCCAACGTCCTGACTTTC.

This clonotype was seen at least ten times. V usage is TRBV6-5 and J usage is TRBJ2-7; 9 bases align to TRBD1. This CDR3 contains 16 residues. Germline V gene lookup returns CDR1 MNHEY and CDR2 SVGAGI. V shed 7 bases, J shed 7 bases, and the junction held 17 bases outside the gene matches. CDR3 sequence (DNA): TGTGCCAGCATAAGGCGCCCGGGACAGGGAGCGGGAGAGCAGTACTTC. It yields the protein CASIRRPGQGAGEQYF.

This clonotype was detected once. This chain links TRBV19 with TRBJ2-5; 7 positions agree with TRBD1. This CDR3 comprises 14 residues. The J segment lost 5 bases and the V segment lost 5 bases, leaving 8 bases of the junction unmatched. The germline V gene has CDR1 LNHDA and CDR2 SQIVND (reference sequence). CDR3 DNA: TGTGCCAGTAGTCATATTCAGACAGGGGAGACCCAGTACTTC. It codes for CASSHIQTGETQYF.

The genes are TRBV11-2 and TRBJ2-7; D possibly matches TRBD1 or TRBD2 (8 bases each). V lost 2 bases and J lost 0, with 23 bases in between. The CDR3 is 19 residues long. Germline values: CDR1 SGHAT, CDR2 FQNNGV. CDR3 DNA: TGTGCCAGCAGCTTAAACTACATAGCGGGACAGGTGGACTCCTACGAGCAGTACGTC. This codes for CASSLNYIAGQVDSYEQYV.

This clonotype was counted between two and nine times. DNA for the CDR3: TGCAGTGCTAGAAACCCGGCCCTTAATGAAAAACTGTTTTTT. Its translation: CSARNPALNEKLFF. The chain employs TRBV20-1 and TRBJ1-4, with D hard to call. Germline lookup yields CDR1 DFQATT and CDR2 SNEGSKA (reference sequence). With 2 bases removed from V and 4 bases from J, the gap between germline ends came to 11 bases. This CDR3 is 14 amino acids long.

This clonotype has more than one count but fewer than ten. V usage is TRBV2 and J usage is TRBJ2-5; the D call may be TRBD1 or TRBD2 (5 bases each). The CDR3 totals 13 residues. CDR1 and CDR2 (germline): SNHLY, FYNNEI. Between the trimmed V and J ends, which lost 1 base and 4 bases, there was a span of 7 bases. Here the CDR3 reads CASSEDGGETQYF. In DNA, the CDR3 is TGTGCCAGCAGTGAAGATGGGGGAGAGACCCAGTACTTC.

This clonotype has more than one count but fewer than ten. J is TRBJ2-1 and V is TRBV5-1; D unclear. V was pared by 0 bases and J by 6 bases, with 7 bases between. The germline V gene has CDR1 SGHRS and CDR2 YFSETQ. There are 13 residues in the CDR3. The CDR3 nucleotides are TGCGCCAGCAGCTTGGAAGCTCGCAATGAGCAGTTCTTC. This codes for CASSLEARNEQFF.

This clonotype has ten or more counts. The V and J genes are TRBV10-3 and TRBJ2-1, with a weak D call TRBD1 (6 bases). Per germline, CDR1 ENHRY and CDR2 SYGVKD. The CDR3 consists of 14 residues. Trimming stripped 2 bases from V and 9 bases from J, with 14 bases between. CDR3 sequence (DNA): TGTGCCATCAGTGAGGGACAGCAGCGCGGTGAGCAGTTCTTC. Translating gives CAISEGQQRGEQFF.

This clonotype was counted ten times or more. The rearrangement uses TRBV29-1 and TRBJ2-7; 11 nucleotides agree with TRBD2. V shed 1 base and J 3 bases; nucleotides not matched to a gene: 8. Germline CDR1 and CDR2: SQVTM and ANQGSEA. The CDR3 has 16 amino acids. CDR3: CSVEGLETSGDYEQYF. CDR3 sequence (DNA): TGCAGCGTTGAAGGGCTAGAGACTAGCGGGGACTACGAGCAGTACTTC.

The chain has TRBV5-1 and TRBJ2-2; D uncertain. The CDR3 consists of 13 residues. CDR1 is SGHRS and CDR2 is YFSETQ in the germline V gene. V was clipped by 4 bases and J by 10 bases, with 14 bases between them. For the CDR3, the DNA is TGCGCCAGCAGCATTCCGACCGGGTCGGAGCTGTTTTTT. This translates into CASSIPTGSELFF.